This TCR beta chain is drawn from a study of OX40 agonist ivuxolimab in advanced cancers. Study context: Ivuxolimab, an agonistic anti-OX40 (CD134) antibody, was given to patients. People who had prior anti-PD-1, anti-PD-L1 or anti-CTLA-4 therapy could take part, and roughly 44% had some. Two cutaneous melanoma patients and one hepatocellular carcinoma patient, three in all, had partial responses. General study findings and limits: What antigens the expanded peripheral T cells recognized was never established.

Turning to this clone: Its cognate antigen is unknown.

The trim removed 0 bases at V and 2 bases at J, leaving 10 bases unmatched. CDR3 length: 19 amino acids. Germline loops: CDR1 MNHEY, CDR2 SMNVEV (reference sequence). Assay used: immunoSEQ multiplex PCR; TCRdb lists only in-frame clones, some missing. The repertoire consists of around 60,000 clones, with roughly 87% occurring once and the leading ten covering roughly 17%. This rearrangement joins TRBV27 to TRBJ2-7; 13 bases match TRBD2. The source was CD4+ or CD8+ T cells sorted from blood, collected in a trial of the OX40 agonist ivuxolimab. This sequence originates from an adult with an advanced solid tumor such as melanoma, head and neck, liver or kidney cancer. The CDR3 region has the DNA TGTGCCAGCAGTTTATCCCGGACTAGCGGGAGACGAAGACCCTACGAGCAGTACTTC. Amino acids: CASSLSRTSGRRRPYEQYF.